The 14 T cell receptor beta chains below were found in one sample sequenced in a study of glioma-infiltrating T cells. Using RNA template, CDR3s of TCR alpha and beta were amplified with iRepertoire arm-PCR. In TCRdb, the multiplex PCR reads were re-called with MiXCR into one record per CDR3 protein. The table lists some 190,000 distinct CDR3 sequences, 32% of them singletons, with around 20% in the top ten. Source material: glioma tissue, nonneoplastic brain tissue, or PBMCs (not recorded which). The receptors were sampled from a human donor with low-grade glioma or glioblastoma, undergoing nonglioma brain surgery, or in good health (not recorded which).

This clonotype has at least ten counts. V is TRBV19 and J is TRBJ2-3; 11 bases match TRBD1. Germline trimming cut 4 bases from V and 2 bases from J; bases unmatched to any gene: 8. CDR3 size: 17 residues. From germline, CDR1 is LNHDA and CDR2 SQIVND (reference sequence). The CDR3 sequence is CASSTGTGGTNTDTQYF. The CDR3 DNA reads TGTGCCAGTAGTACCGGGACAGGGGGGACAAACACAGATACGCAGTATTTT. The full variable domain, its missing parts supplied by reference TRBV19 and TRBJ2-3, is DGGITQSPKYLFRKEGQNVTLSCEQNLNHDAMYWYRQDPGQGLRLIYYSQIVNDFQKGDIAEGYSVSREKKESFPLTVTSAQKNPTAFYLCASSTGTGGTNTDTQYFGPGTRLTVL.

This clonotype appeared many times. The gene calls are TRBV7-3 and TRBJ1-1; TRBD1 aligns across 8 bases. J was trimmed by 4 bases and V by 6 bases; bases with no gene match: 10. The CDR3 consists of 15 residues. Germline loops: CDR1 SGHTA, CDR2 FQGTGA. CDR3 in amino acids: CASRTTRTGITEAFF. CDR3 nucleotides: TGTGCCAGCAGGACGACCCGGACAGGGATCACTGAAGCTTTCTTT.

In its sample, this clonotype was seen many times. The chain carries TRBV20-1 and TRBJ2-7, with D possibly TRBD2 on 6 matching bases. The CDR3 is 14 amino acids. V was trimmed by 6 bases and J by 3 bases, leaving 18 bases between them. Germline CDR1 and CDR2: DFQATT and SNEGSKA (reference sequence). Here the CDR3 reads CSARGTFLGYEQYF. CDR3 coding DNA: TGCAGTGCCCGCGGGACTTTCCTCGGCTACGAGCAGTACTTC.

This clonotype came up many times. The chain links TRBV7-3 to TRBJ2-1; 9 positions agree with TRBD2. The J segment lost 8 bases and the V segment lost 2 bases, leaving 10 bases of the junction unmatched. This CDR3 is built from 16 residues. The germline V gene has CDR1 SGHTA and CDR2 FQGTGA. The CDR3 DNA sequence: TGTGCCAGCAGCTTAGGGAGTAGCGGGAGTTTTGATGAGCAGTTCTTC. Protein product: CASSLGSSGSFDEQFF.

Note on this clonotype: At one end, the junction sequence differs from germline, possibly due to a read error. The chain recombines TRBV5-5 with TRBJ2-1, with D tentatively TRBD2 (6 bases). The CDR3 consists of 16 residues. From germline, CDR1 is SGHKS and CDR2 YYEKEE (reference sequence). In DNA form, the CDR3 reads TGCGCCAGCAGCCAAGATGTGGAGGGAGGTTACAATGAGCAGTTCTTC. The encoded protein is CASSQDVEGGYNEQFF.

Only a few counts were recorded for this clonotype. CDR3 sequence: CASSQVGGRAFTGELFF. In nucleotides, the CDR3 is TGCGCCAGCAGCCAAGTAGGCGGGAGGGCCTTCACCGGGGAGCTGTTTTTT. V usage is TRBV4-3 and J usage is TRBJ2-2; 9 nucleotides match TRBD2. The CDR3 is 17 amino acids. V was pared by 1 base and J by 4 bases, with 7 bases of the junction left unmatched. Germline V lookup: CDR1 LGHNA, CDR2 YSLEER.

Concerning this clonotype itself: The germline gene is not matched at one end of the junction; a read error may be the cause. The chain joins TRBV6-1 to TRBJ2-1; 8 bases align to TRBD2. The CDR3 has 16 residues. Germline CDR1 and CDR2: MNHNS and SASEGT. The CDR3 bases are TGTGCCAGCAAACTTAGCGGGGATAGAGCTTTCAATAAGCAGTTCTTC. Translation: CASKLSGDRAFNKQFF.

This clonotype showed up many times. The chain is built from TRBV2 and TRBJ2-3; D ambiguous. In germline, CDR1 is SNHLY, CDR2 FYNNEI. CDR3 length: 11 amino acids. Deletions cut 4 bases from V and 5 bases from J, with 4 bases between. The CDR3 DNA reads as TGTGCCAGCAGTGTCTTAGATACGCAGTATTTT. It translates to CASSVLDTQYF. The variable domain in full, with the rest retrieved from reference TRBV2 and TRBJ2-3, is EPEVTQTPSHQVTQMGQEVILRCVPISNHLYFYWYRQILGQKVEFLVSFYNNEISEKSEIFDDQFSVERPDGSNFTLKIRSTKLEDSAMYFCASSVLDTQYFGPGTRLTVL.

This clonotype was picked up one time. The chain links TRBV6-5 to TRBJ2-7; TRBD2 matches at 15 bases. This CDR3 spans 15 amino acids. CDR1 MNHEY and CDR2 SVGAGI come from the germline V gene. Trimming at V came to 7 bases and at J to 3 bases, leaving 4 bases not matched to a gene. The CDR3 here is CASTGLAGGHYEQYF. CDR3 sequence (DNA): TGTGCCAGCACCGGACTAGCGGGAGGGCACTACGAGCAGTACTTC.

The rearrangement uses TRBV4-3 and TRBJ2-3, with 10 bases fitting TRBD1. Per germline, CDR1 LGHNA and CDR2 YSLEER. The CDR3 sequence is 16 residues long. V trimming: 0 bases; J trimming: 0 bases; junction bases outside the gene matches: 0. The CDR3 region is CASSQEDRGSTDTQYF. The CDR3, as DNA: TGCGCCAGCAGCCAAGAGGACAGGGGGAGCACAGATACGCAGTATTTT.

This clonotype appeared many times. This rearrangement joins TRBV6-5 to TRBJ2-1; 10 positions agree with TRBD2. The CDR3 contains 16 residues. V dropped 1 base and J dropped 2; count of bases not matched to a gene: 2. CDR1 and CDR2 from the germline V gene are MNHEY and SVGAGI. The DNA of the CDR3 is TGTGCCAGCAGTTACTACACTAGCGGGACCTACAATGAGCAGTTCTTC. It is translated as CASSYYTSGTYNEQFF.

Many counts were recorded for this clonotype. The chain combines TRBV29-1 with TRBJ2-1, with TRBD2 as a possible D gene (5 bases). Germline assignment: CDR1 SQVTM and CDR2 ANQGSEA. The length of the CDR3 is 12 residues. Trimming left V 4 bases short and J 2 bases short, with 6 bases between. The chain's CDR3 is CSVVTTYNEQFF. CDR3 sequence (DNA): TGCAGCGTTGTGACTACCTACAATGAGCAGTTCTTC.

This clonotype has ten or more counts. CDR3 sequence: CASSSLGREQYF. The CDR3, as DNA: TGTGCCAGCAGCTCATTGGGGAGGGAGCAGTACTTC. This chain joins TRBV7-8 and TRBJ2-7, with D perhaps TRBD2 (6 bases). Deletions cut 4 bases from V and 7 bases from J, with 11 bases between. This CDR3 has 12 amino acids. CDR1 and CDR2 (germline): SGHVS, FQNEAQ.

This clonotype was seen repeatedly, ten times or more. The chain uses TRBV3-1 and TRBJ2-3; possible D gene TRBD1, 5 bases. Per the germline V gene, CDR1 is LGHDT and CDR2 is YNNKEL (reference sequence). This CDR3 region has 15 residues. The V gene lost 2 bases and the J gene lost 2 bases, with 11 bases spanning the gap. The CDR3 DNA reads TGTGCCAGCAGCCAAAACAGGCGCCCCACAGATACGCAGTATTTT. It specifies CASSQNRRPTDTQYF.